This TCR beta chain was obtained from a study of T cell changes during pregnancy in multiple sclerosis. The CDR3 totals 16 residues. Trimming removed 4 bases from V and 0 bases from J; junction bases left unmatched: 5. Germline CDR1 is MDHEN and CDR2 is SYDVKM. Using immunoSEQ multiplex PCR, the repertoire was profiled, and TCRdb retains in-frame clones only, with some absent. The table records about 73,000 clones, approximately 92% of them present only once. The receptor comes from a female donor in good health, enrolled as a control in a pregnancy study. The rearrangement links TRBV28 to TRBJ1-5; 8 positions agree with TRBD1. This material consisted of peripheral blood, taken in the third trimester of pregnancy. DNA of the CDR3: TGTGCCAGCAGTTCCCGGACAGGGCTTAGCAATCAGCCCCAGCATTTT. It specifies CASSSRTGLSNQPQHF.